This is a list of T cell receptor beta chains from one sample in a study of CD8+CD57+ T cells in acquired aplastic anemia. TCRdb independently ran MiXCR on the reads; one entry per CDR3 protein. The sample carries about 110,000 distinct CDR3 sequences, under 60% recorded once. The source material was sorted CD4+, CD8+, or CD8+CD57+ T cells (not recorded which) from PBMCs. These TCRs come from a human donor in good health, serving as a control. The CDR3 runs from the conserved cysteine through the conserved F or W. Each record gives: V gene, CDR3 protein.

V gene: TRBV12-3/TRBV12-4; CDR3 protein: CASSSSGDYEQYF
V gene: TRBV2; CDR3 protein: CASMMGGADTQYF
V gene: TRBV5-5; CDR3 protein: CASSLVRYNEQFF
V gene: TRBV15; CDR3 protein: CATSRVGATNEKLFF
V gene: TRBV27; CDR3 protein: CASTRESGTGANNEQYF
V gene: TRBV18; CDR3 protein: CASSPWKLEANVLTF
V gene: TRBV4-2; CDR3 protein: CASSLSRGQGNSYEQYF
V gene: TRBV5-1; CDR3 protein: CASSLGPLNTEAFF
V gene: TRBV2; CDR3 protein: CASRRQCTEAFF
V gene: TRBV10-2; CDR3 protein: CAIGGEEQYF
V gene: TRBV9; CDR3 protein: CASSVGGGTYEQYF
V gene: TRBV14; CDR3 protein: CASSTRDRASTDTQYF
V gene: TRBV7-9; CDR3 protein: CASSRLAGELFF
V gene: TRBV5-1; CDR3 protein: CASSLDRGAGANVLTF
V gene: TRBV27; CDR3 protein: CASSLSVTSSYNEQFF
V gene: TRBV9; CDR3 protein: CASSVMDVGGQNIQYF
V gene: TRBV10-3; CDR3 protein: CAISDGREDGYTF
V gene: TRBV12-3/TRBV12-4; CDR3 protein: CASRRAAQGTEAFF
V gene: TRBV29-1; CDR3 protein: CSVGGGAWETYEQYF
V gene: TRBV29-1; CDR3 protein: CSVEEGLEETQYF
V gene: TRBV7-3; CDR3 protein: CASSLEAAGNSPLHF
V gene: TRBV10-3; CDR3 protein: CASSVAFVNEQYF
V gene: TRBV2; CDR3 protein: CASSGYTSENNEQFF